This paragraph covers one T cell receptor (beta chain) sequence. Its target antigen remains unknown. No much larger clone exists at a distance of one base, and base qualities are not known. The time point label on this specimen signifies: cells obtained before transplantation from donor or recipient. CD3+CD4+ and CD3+CD8+ populations were FACS-sorted from unstimulated pre-transplant donor and recipient cells taken from spleen or lymph nodes. These data belong to a study of graft-versus-host responses after intestinal transplantation (dated by TCRdb to about 2021). Study-wide context: Multivisceral, liver-intestinal, or isolated intestinal transplants were received by the recipients. Anti-thymocyte globulin induction was given to all recipients, followed by maintenance tacrolimus and steroids for about 3 years. After intestinal transplantation, graft-versus-host and host-versus-graft alloreactive T cell clones were followed in the graft, circulation and bone marrow using bulk TCR-beta CDR3 sequencing. Alloreactive clones were identified by sequencing pre-transplant mixed lymphocyte reaction products and comparing them with unstimulated pre-transplant donor and recipient T cells. The cohort enrolled under 25 intestinal transplant recipients including one retransplant, and a few patients lacking pretransplant specimens were excluded. Donor T cell macrochimerism was defined as a peak of at least 4% donor T cells among recipient peripheral blood mononuclear cells. Rather than being sequenced by the commercial service, samples from a few later patients were sequenced in-house on an Illumina MiSeq and processed with MiXCR.

The receptor library was made with the immunoSEQ multiplex PCR assay. For most patients, genomic DNA was isolated with the Qiagen DNeasy Blood and Tissue Kit and sent frozen to Adaptive Biotechnologies for TCR sequencing. For most patients, high-throughput TCR-beta CDR3 sequencing of genomic DNA was performed by Adaptive Biotechnologies. As for the original processing: TCR sequencing data were retrieved from Adaptive's ImmunoSEQ software for around 20 patients, whereas three other patients were processed with MiXCR and VDJtools. CD4 versus CD8 sorting errors were corrected by removing sequences found in both subsets at a frequency ratio below 5:1. CDR3 nucleotide sequences shared by donor and recipient were removed because the origin of these sequences could not be assigned. To count as alloreactive, a clone needed at least 2-fold expansion over unstimulated cells and a minimum CFSE-low frequency of 0.002% (template counts) or 0.001% (read counts). Mappable clones were those detected in sequenced pre-transplant spleen, lymph node, or MLR CFSE-low populations of the donor or recipient. The cumulative frequency of alloreactive clones was calculated as a percentage of all sequences, weighted by copy number. Here the immuneACCESS table is served through TCRdb, limited to in-frame sequences with V and J called. Missing clones are a known gap in these copies; in checked studies unresolved V genes cover under half, and the rest lacks a known reason. That table supplies the V and J calls and clone size; D and trimming were determined from the DNA. This sample lists 84,000 or so clones; roughly 89% were detected once. About 0.3% of the sample belongs to the ten largest clones.

Paper-wide results and their limitations: GvH clones were detected in recipient bone marrow, and some of these GvH clones were observed earlier in ileal mucosa or blood, consistent with an intestinal mucosal origin. Early after transplant, declines in HvG clones were associated with peak levels of circulating GvH clones. In patients with donor T cell macrochimerism, the allografts had high GvH to HvG T cell clonal ratios. The conclusions were limited by the relatively low number and heterogeneity of the intestinal transplant patients.

Deletion took 6 bases off V and 1 base off J, with a span of 13 bases between the germline ends. From cysteine to phenylalanine, the CDR3 is 15 amino acids long. The read is trimmed to its CDR3 DNA, 45 bases read in frame from base 1. The germline V gene (reference sequence) sets CDR1 to LNHDA and CDR2 to SQIVND. This TCR came from a human donor who received an intestinal transplant. The chain uses TRBV19 and TRBJ2-1, with the D gene not clear enough to name. The material was unstimulated CD4+ T cells sorted from spleen or lymph node cells, obtained before intestinal transplant. The CDR3 protein: CASRRQDGSYNEQFF. In nucleotides, the sequence is TGTGCCAGTAGAAGGCAGGATGGGTCCTACAATGAGCAGTTCTTC.